The 5 T cell receptor beta chains presented below share a single source sample, sequenced in a study of neurological immune-mediated disorders. From the 5' RACE reads, TCRdb called clonotypes with MiXCR, one entry per CDR3 protein. The sample yields tens of thousands of distinct CDR3 sequences, approximately 4% seen once. Sequencing was done on a sample of PBMCs. These receptors came from a woman in her thirties with multiple sclerosis.

This clonotype was observed many times. V is TRBV9 and J is TRBJ2-7, with D tentatively TRBD1 or TRBD2 (6 bases each). The ends were cut back, 0 bases at V and 3 bases at J, with 13 bases in the middle. This CDR3 is built from 15 residues. CDR1 and CDR2 (germline): SGDLS, YYNGEE. CDR3 coding DNA: TGTGCCAGCAGCGTAGGCCTAGGGGGGAGCTACGAGCAGTACTTC. Translating gives CASSVGLGGSYEQYF.

This clonotype came up many times. This rearrangement joins TRBV6-5 to TRBJ2-2, with D tentatively TRBD1 (5 bases). The CDR3 is 15 residues long. Germline V lookup: CDR1 MNHEY, CDR2 SVGAGI. Trimming cost V 2 bases and J 4 bases, with 11 bases left between them. The CDR3 DNA is TGTGCCAGCAGTTACCTGACAGTGGGCACCGGGGAGCTGTTTTTT. Translated, it gives CASSYLTVGTGELFF.

This clonotype was detected ten times or more. V usage is TRBV5-1 and J usage is TRBJ2-1; TRBD2 matches 9 bases. CDR3 length equals 15 residues. In germline, CDR1 is SGHRS, CDR2 YFSETQ. J was trimmed by 9 bases and V by 5 bases; bases with no gene match: 12. This CDR3 reads CASRIGVAGVREQFF. The DNA of the CDR3 is TGCGCCAGCAGGATTGGAGTAGCGGGAGTGCGTGAGCAGTTCTTC.

This clonotype has just a few counts. The germline gene is not matched at one end of the junction; a read error may be the cause. The chain uses TRBV6-2 or TRBV6-3 and TRBJ1-5, with D possibly TRBD1 on 5 matching bases. The germline V gene encodes CDR1 MNHEY and CDR2 SVGEGT. This CDR3 has 15 amino acids. CDR3 nucleotides: TGTGCCAGCAGTTACACAGGAAATAGCAATCAGCCCCAGAATTTT. Its protein is CASSYTGNSNQPQNF.

There are many counts of this clonotype. V and J are TRBV5-1 and TRBJ2-3; 7 bases align to TRBD1. Per germline, CDR1 SGHRS and CDR2 YFSETQ. V lost 3 bases and J lost 0; bases outside the gene matches: 16. The CDR3 is 19 residues long. DNA for the CDR3: TGCGCCAGCAGCTCACCGTCGAGGGGGCCCTCGGCAAGCACAGATACGCAGTATTTT. Translated: CASSSPSRGPSASTDTQYF.